One sample yielded the 6 T cell receptor beta chains listed below, sequenced in a study of cytomegalovirus exposure and HLA in healthy donors. The PCR made use of 60 Vbeta and 13 Jbeta primers. Method: immunoSEQ multiplex PCR; TCRdb's copy keeps in-frame clones and lacks some. The sample lists about 190,000 clones; around 81% were seen once. Sequenced input: PBMCs. All receptors come from a man aged 18 to 35 in good health and CMV-seronegative.

The chain uses TRBV5-1 and TRBJ2-6; D is possibly TRBD2 (6 bases). Germline V gene sequence: CDR1 SGHRS, CDR2 YFSETQ. Trimming shortened V by 1 base and J by 0 bases, and 20 bases separated the two germline ends. The CDR3 loop spans 20 amino acids. The CDR3 spells CASSLNRAGIADSGANVLTF. Written as DNA, the CDR3 is TGCGCCAGCAGCTTGAATCGTGCGGGGATCGCTGACTCTGGGGCCAACGTCCTGACTTTC.

The J gene is TRBJ2-3, the V gene TRBV5-4, with a weak D call TRBD2 (6 bases). Trimming cost V 3 bases and J 3 bases, with 20 bases left between them. Germline loops: CDR1 SGHNT, CDR2 YYREEE (reference sequence). The CDR3 extends over 17 amino acids. CDR3 loop: CASSSLMGGDGTDTQYF. The CDR3 DNA reads TGTGCCAGCAGCTCCCTGATGGGGGGAGATGGGACAGATACGCAGTATTTT.

In its sample, this clone was seen once. The chain joins TRBV28 to TRBJ2-1; D unclear. The CDR3 has 11 residues. Germline CDR1 reads MDHEN; CDR2 reads SYDVKM. V lost 7 bases, J lost 3 bases, and 4 bases lay in between. The CDR3 here is CASTVYNEQFF. The CDR3 DNA reads as TGTGCCAGCACTGTCTACAATGAGCAGTTCTTC.

The chain joins TRBV11-2 to TRBJ1-1; D is possibly TRBD1 (6 bases). V was pared by 2 bases and J by 8 bases, with 12 bases between. CDR3 size: 13 residues. Germline V gene lookup returns CDR1 SGHAT and CDR2 FQNNGV. CDR3 sequence reads: CASSLPGVPEAFF. The DNA of the CDR3 is TGTGCCAGCAGCTTACCAGGGGTCCCCGAAGCTTTCTTT.

This clone is a singleton in its sample. One end of the junction varies from germline; a read error may be responsible. The V and J genes are TRBV10-1 and TRBJ2-2, with D maybe TRBD1 (5 bases). This CDR3 region has 15 residues. In germline, CDR1 is WNHNN, CDR2 SYGVQD (reference sequence). CDR3 protein: CASSPIAGNSGELFF. DNA of the CDR3: TGCGCCAGCAGTCCGATCGCAGGGAACTCCGGGGAGCTGTTTTTT.

The chain is built from TRBV7-9 and TRBJ1-4; no definite D call. Germline-derived CDR1 and CDR2 are SEHNR and FQNEAQ (reference sequence). V gave up 1 base and J gave up 11 bases, with 14 bases separating them. The CDR3 length is 14 residues. CDR3 loop: CASSLELTPGKLFF. The CDR3, as DNA: TGTGCCAGCAGCTTAGAACTGACTCCTGGGAAACTGTTTTTT.